This T cell receptor (beta chain) was documented in a study of OX40 agonist ivuxolimab in advanced cancers. At the level of the study: Every 2 weeks, ivuxolimab was infused into the patients intravenously at between 0.01 and 10 mg/kg.

Autoimmune disease history or systemic immunosuppression disqualified patients. Regarding the study as a whole: On average, a greater number of expanded clones characterised CD8+ T cells relative to CD4+. Patients who responded partially at 0.1-3.0 mg/kg showed clonal expansion ranking among the lowest.

A remark on this clone: What it binds is not known.

The CDR3 sequence is 15 residues long. Germline V gene lookup returns CDR1 SGHTA and CDR2 FQGTGA. V gave up 4 bases and J gave up 2 bases; unmatched junction bases: 4. The method was immunoSEQ multiplex PCR; TCRdb's version includes in-frame clones alone and lacks a portion of them. In the table there are just over 15,000 clones, over 55% of which are singletons. The V gene is TRBV7-3, the J gene TRBJ2-3, with TRBD2 identical over 9 bases. The material sequenced was CD4+ or CD8+ T cells sorted from blood, taken in a trial of the OX40 agonist ivuxolimab. The clonotype comes from an adult with an advanced solid tumor such as melanoma, head and neck, liver or kidney cancer. The CDR3 is CASSSSGMLTDTQYF. The CDR3 DNA reads TGTGCCAGCAGCTCTAGCGGGATGCTCACAGATACGCAGTATTTT.